A selection of T cell receptor beta chains follows, all from one sample in a study of T cell responses to AZD1222 COVID-19 vaccine. Profiled with immunoSEQ multiplex PCR; TCRdb holds only in-frame clones, not every one. The data show over 150,000 clones, with around 87% seen just once and about 4.5% held by the top ten. This specimen consisted of peripheral blood, obtained 28 days after the second AZD1222 dose. These receptors all come from an adult who received the AZD1222 COVID-19 vaccine. CDR3s include the opening cysteine and the closing phenylalanine or tryptophan. A D gene is named only where the DNA matches it firmly. Clone size is not always given. Where it is, it says once, few, many or a class for expanded clones.

-	TRBJ1-2	-	TRBV6-5	CASSYSIGYGYTF	TGTGCCAGCAGTTACTCGATCGGTTATGGCTACACCTTC
-	TRBJ1-5	TRBD1	TRBV7-9	CASSPTGAPNQPQHF	TGTGCCAGCAGCCCCACAGGGGCCCCCAATCAGCCCCAGCATTTT
-	TRBJ2-7	-	TRBV5-6	CASSLVTLSPGYEQYF	TGTGCCAGCAGCTTGGTCACCCTTTCCCCGGGCTACGAGCAGTACTTC
-	TRBJ1-6	TRBD1	TRBV9	CASSVDGRGNSPLHF	TGTGCCAGCAGCGTAGATGGCAGGGGGAATTCACCCCTCCACTTT
few	TRBJ2-3	-	TRBV7-2	CASSLGTYTDTQYF	TGTGCCAGCAGCCTCGGGACTTACACAGATACGCAGTATTTT
few	TRBJ2-7	-	TRBV14	CASSQEVRAGEQYF	TGTGCCAGCAGCCAAGAAGTCCGGGCGGGCGAGCAGTACTTC
-	TRBJ2-5	-	TRBV11-2	CASSHYSRRFQETQYF	TGTGCCAGCAGCCATTACAGCCGAAGGTTCCAAGAGACCCAGTACTTC
-	TRBJ1-1	TRBD1	TRBV9	CASSVEGTGFTEAFF	TGTGCCAGCAGCGTAGAGGGGACAGGGTTCACTGAAGCTTTCTTT
-	TRBJ1-2	TRBD1	TRBV5-1	CASSSGGGQGYSYGYTF	TGCGCCAGCAGCTCGGGGGGCGGACAGGGCTATTCCTATGGCTACACCTTC
-	TRBJ2-5	TRBD2	TRBV6-5	CASSSSGGTQETQYF	TGTGCCAGCAGTTCGAGCGGGGGGACTCAAGAGACCCAGTACTTC
-	TRBJ2-3	-	TRBV7-3	CASSYQGSSTDTQYF	TGTGCCAGCAGCTACCAGGGTTCTAGCACAGATACGCAGTATTTT
few	TRBJ2-1	TRBD2	TRBV6-4	CASSDSGGDYNEQFF	TGTGCCAGCAGTGACTCGGGGGGGGATTACAATGAGCAGTTCTTC
-	TRBJ1-1	-	TRBV7-2	CASSPRGGNTEAFF	TGTGCCAGCAGCCCCCGAGGGGGTAACACTGAAGCTTTCTTT
-	TRBJ1-6	TRBD1	TRBV3-1/TRBV3-2	CASSQGTGRVSPLHF	TGTGCCAGCAGCCAGGGGACAGGGAGGGTTTCACCCCTCCACTTT
-	TRBJ1-3	-	TRBV6-5	CASSSQGLGHTIYF	TGTGCCAGCAGTTCTCAGGGATTGGGCCACACCATATATTTT
-	TRBJ2-4	-	TRBV7-9	CASSLNFGRLREDGDIQYF	TGTGCCAGCAGCTTAAACTTTGGGAGGTTGCGTGAGGACGGAGACATTCAGTACTTC
-	TRBJ2-1	-	TRBV10-1	CASSGDPGGEQFF	TGCGCCAGCAGTGGGGACCCCGGTGGTGAGCAGTTCTTC
-	TRBJ1-1	-	TRBV7-2	CASSLPRLNTEAFF	TGTGCCAGCAGCCTTCCTCGTCTGAACACTGAAGCTTTCTTT
-	TRBJ2-5	-	TRBV11-1	CASSLWTGQETQYF	TGTGCCAGCAGCTTATGGACCGGTCAAGAGACCCAGTACTTC
-	TRBJ1-2	TRBD1	TRBV5-1	CASSSSGGRYGYTF	TGCGCCAGCAGCTCATCAGGGGGGCGGTATGGCTACACCTTC
-	TRBJ2-2	-	TRBV21-1	CASSSGTHNTGELFF	TGTGCCAGCAGCTCAGGGACTCATAACACCGGGGAGCTGTTTTTT
-	TRBJ1-3	-	TRBV10-1	CASSDRASGNTIYF	TGCGCCAGCAGTGACAGGGCCTCGGGAAACACCATATATTTT
-	TRBJ1-4	TRBD1	TRBV3-1/TRBV3-2	CASSLRTGGKKLFF	TGTGCCAGCAGCCTGAGGACAGGAGGGAAAAAACTGTTTTTT
-	TRBJ1-6	TRBD1	TRBV30	CAWSVLAGGSSPLHF	TGTGCCTGGAGTGTACTAGCAGGGGGGAGTTCACCCCTCCACTTT
-	TRBJ1-5	-	TRBV3-1/TRBV3-2	CASSQEPRSNQPQHF	TGTGCCAGCAGCCAAGAACCCCGTAGCAATCAGCCCCAGCATTTT
-	TRBJ1-3	-	TRBV21-1	CASSTFGSGSRSIYF	-
-	TRBJ2-7	TRBD1	TRBV6-5	CASSPDRYYEQYF	TGTGCCAGCAGCCCGGACAGGTACTACGAGCAGTACTTC
-	TRBJ1-6	-	TRBV21-1	CASSGQVYSPLHF	TGTGCCAGCAGCGGGCAGGTCTATTCACCCCTCCACTTT
-	TRBJ1-2	-	TRBV19	CASNTGNYGYTF	TGTGCCAGTAATACAGGGAACTATGGCTACACCTTC
once	TRBJ2-7	-	TRBV7-8	CASSGYGRPEQYF	TGTGCCAGCAGCGGGTATGGACGGCCCGAGCAGTACTTC
-	TRBJ1-3	TRBD1	TRBV5-1	CASSLVPGGGGNTIYF	TGCGCCAGCAGCTTGGTTCCAGGGGGCGGAGGAAACACCATATATTTT
-	TRBJ2-1	-	TRBV6-5	CASSNRGARIDEQFF	TGTGCCAGCAGCAACCGGGGGGCAAGGATCGATGAGCAGTTCTTC
-	TRBJ1-1	TRBD1	TRBV18	CASSPDRVSTEAFF	TGTGCCAGCTCACCGGACAGGGTCAGCACTGAAGCTTTCTTT
-	TRBJ2-2	-	TRBV6-4	CASREIGELFF	TGTGCCAGCAGGGAAATCGGGGAGCTGTTTTTT
-	TRBJ2-4	-	TRBV29-1	CSVLTLAIGIQYF	TGCAGCGTTTTGACTCTTGCAATAGGCATTCAGTACTTC
-	TRBJ1-3	-	TRBV6-5	CATRFRGAGNTIYF	TGTGCCACCAGGTTCAGAGGAGCTGGAAACACCATATATTTT
-	TRBJ1-1	-	TRBV4-2	CASSQVSRAKTEAFF	TGTGCCAGCAGCCAAGTCTCCAGGGCCAAGACTGAAGCTTTCTTT
-	TRBJ1-2	-	TRBV30	CAWSHGTNYGYTF	TGTGCCTGGAGTCATGGGACTAACTATGGCTACACCTTC
-	TRBJ1-2	-	TRBV5-6	CASTELHYGYTF	TGTGCCAGCACGGAGCTCCACTATGGCTACACCTTC
-	TRBJ1-6	-	TRBV14	CASSQLFNSPLHF	TGTGCCAGCAGCCAACTGTTTAATTCACCCCTCCACTTT
few	TRBJ1-1	-	TRBV11-2	CASSFRSNTEAFF	TGTGCCAGCAGCTTCCGGTCGAACACTGAAGCTTTCTTT
-	TRBJ1-4	TRBD1	TRBV3-1/TRBV3-2	CASSPRQGAGEKLFF	TGTGCCAGCAGCCCTCGACAGGGGGCTGGTGAAAAACTGTTTTTT
-	TRBJ1-5	-	TRBV6-2/TRBV6-3	CASSYGGDPQHF	TGTGCCAGCAGTTACGGTGGGGATCCCCAGCATTTT
-	TRBJ1-2	TRBD1	TRBV6-5	CASSRDRSFVGYTF	TGTGCCAGCAGTCGGGACAGGAGCTTTGTTGGCTACACCTTC
-	TRBJ2-2	-	TRBV2	CASGRISGTNTGELFF	TGTGCCAGCGGGAGGATTAGCGGCACGAACACCGGGGAGCTGTTTTTT
-	TRBJ2-3	TRBD2	TRBV3-1/TRBV3-2	CASSQRRGLGDTQYF	TGTGCCAGCAGCCAAAGGCGGGGGTTAGGGGATACGCAGTATTTT
-	TRBJ1-4	-	TRBV6-5	CASTHGTRRAKLFF	TGTGCCAGCACACACGGGACCCGGAGGGCAAAACTGTTTTTT
-	TRBJ1-5	TRBD1	TRBV11-2	CASSWDRGEGQPQHF	TGTGCCAGCAGCTGGGACAGGGGAGAAGGTCAGCCCCAGCATTTT
-	TRBJ2-2	-	TRBV5-1	CASSSQGGSTGELFF	TGCGCCAGCAGCTCACAGGGAGGGAGCACCGGGGAGCTGTTTTTT